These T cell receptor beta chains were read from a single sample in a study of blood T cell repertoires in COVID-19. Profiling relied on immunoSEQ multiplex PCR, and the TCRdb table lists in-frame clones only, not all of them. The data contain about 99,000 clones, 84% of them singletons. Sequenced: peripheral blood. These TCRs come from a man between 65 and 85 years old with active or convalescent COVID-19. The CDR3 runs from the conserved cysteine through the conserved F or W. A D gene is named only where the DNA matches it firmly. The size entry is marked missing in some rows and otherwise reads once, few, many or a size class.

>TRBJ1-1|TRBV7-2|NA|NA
TGTGCCAGCAGCTTAGTACAGGGATCCAACACTGAAGCTTTCTTT
CASSLVQGSNTEAFF
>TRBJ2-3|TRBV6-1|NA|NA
TGTGCCAGCAGTGAATTTCCGACGGGGGGCGGAAGCACAGATACGCAGTATTTT
CASSEFPTGGGSTDTQYF
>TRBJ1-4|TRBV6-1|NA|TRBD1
TGTGCCAGCAGTGGACGGGACAGAGGACGTTCTAATGAAAAACTGTTTTTT
CASSGRDRGRSNEKLFF
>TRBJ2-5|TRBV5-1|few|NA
TGCGCCAGCAGTTCAACAGGGCTTCCGGGAGAGACCCAGTACTTC
CASSSTGLPGETQYF
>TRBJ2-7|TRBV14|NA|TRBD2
TGTGCCAGCAGCCAGGGACTAGCGGGTGCCCACGAGCAGTACTTC
CASSQGLAGAHEQYF
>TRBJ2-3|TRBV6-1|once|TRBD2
TGTGCCAGCAGTGAACTGTCTCTAGCGGGGACAAATACGCAGTATTTT
CASSELSLAGTNTQYF
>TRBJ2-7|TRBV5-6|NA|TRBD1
TGTGCCAGCAGCCCTTGGGACAGGGGAAAAGAGCAGTACTTC
CASSPWDRGKEQYF
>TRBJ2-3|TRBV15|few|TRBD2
TGTGCCACCAGCAGAGATAGGTCTAGCGGGGGTTCGCGCACAGATACGCAGTATTTT
CATSRDRSSGGSRTDTQYF
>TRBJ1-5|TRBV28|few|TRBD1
TGTGCCAGCAGTGGGACAGGGGTAGGTCCCCAGCATTTT
CASSGTGVGPQHF
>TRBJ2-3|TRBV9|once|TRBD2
TGTGCCAGCAGCGTCCTAGCGGGGGTCCGGGGGGATACGCAGTATTTT
CASSVLAGVRGDTQYF
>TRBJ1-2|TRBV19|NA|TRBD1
TGTGCCAGTAGACCCGGGACAGATAACTATGGCTACACCTTC
CASRPGTDNYGYTF
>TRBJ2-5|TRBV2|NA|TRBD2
TGTGCCAGCAGTTCCAGTAGCGGGGCTGGTCTAGAGACCCAGTACTTC
CASSSSSGAGLETQYF
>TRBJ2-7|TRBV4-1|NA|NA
TGCGCCAGCAGCCAAGATTATGGGGGGGGGCTTCCTATCTACGAGCAGTACTTC
CASSQDYGGGLPIYEQYF